The source of this T cell receptor (beta chain) is a study of blood T cell repertoires in COVID-19. The study drew participants aged roughly 18 to 89 years from 24 US areas. Some clones are missing from TCRdb's copy, which holds only in-frame ones; the method was immunoSEQ multiplex PCR. This table has approximately 260,000 clones, approximately 90% appearing once. The germline gives CDR1 KGHSH, CDR2 LQKENI. CDR3 length: 19 amino acids. Trimming removed 3 bases from V and 1 base from J; junction bases left unmatched: 8. Sequencing was done on a sample of PBMCs or T cells enriched from blood (not recorded which). The sequence came from a woman in her twenties or thirties with acute COVID-19. The rearrangement links TRBV18 to TRBJ2-3, with 15 bases aligning to TRBD2. CDR3 sequence (DNA): TGTGCCAGCTCACCTGGACTAGCGGGAGGGGGCGCGGGCACAGATACGCAGTATTTT. It translates to CASSPGLAGGGAGTDTQYF.